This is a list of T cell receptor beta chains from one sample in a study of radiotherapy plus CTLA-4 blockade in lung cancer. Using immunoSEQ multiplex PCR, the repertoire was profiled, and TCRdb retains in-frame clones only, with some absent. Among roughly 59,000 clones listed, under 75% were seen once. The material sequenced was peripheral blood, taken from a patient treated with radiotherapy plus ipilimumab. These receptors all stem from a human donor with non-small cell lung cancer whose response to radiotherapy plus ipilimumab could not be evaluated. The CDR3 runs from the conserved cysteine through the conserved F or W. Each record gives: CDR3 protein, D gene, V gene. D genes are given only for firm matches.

CASSLVGRDQETQYF,-,TRBV5-5
CASTSSGRIGTQYF,TRBD2,TRBV6-5
CASSPWGGTNTEAFF,-,TRBV6-6
CASSLSPPTGSQETQYF,TRBD1,TRBV19
CASSRYPGTDGNEQFF,TRBD1,TRBV5-1
CASRVTGDTGELFF,TRBD1,TRBV27
CASSLATAGGEQYF,TRBD1,TRBV5-1
CASSWGQGGTEAFF,TRBD1,TRBV5-1
CAWTRGGGPYEQYF,TRBD2,TRBV30
CASSLPFYEQYF,-,TRBV28
CASSEKRYNEQFF,-,TRBV10-1
CASSLDPSRPYEQYF,-,TRBV11-2
CASSLVPGVTDTQYF,-,TRBV5-6
CASSADRAGGYTF,-,TRBV5-8
CASSGQGLQETQYF,-,TRBV6-6
CAWSVIYGPYEQYF,-,TRBV30
CASKASGGAWDTQYF,TRBD2,TRBV27
CASSQSSGLGGSGANVLTF,-,TRBV4-1
CASSFGTGFYNEQFF,TRBD1,TRBV9
CASSWGTGERNTGELFF,TRBD1,TRBV5-1
CAWSVSGQIIEKLFF,-,TRBV30
CAISEGETQYF,-,TRBV10-3
CASRPPEREPYNEQFF,TRBD2,TRBV7-9
CASRETGSTDEAFF,-,TRBV4-1
CATSEGSGAYSGNTIYF,-,TRBV15
CASSLKRRVSSYNEQFF,-,TRBV7-9
CASSIQGHRNTEAFF,-,TRBV7-9
CASSPGTGPTGQPQHF,TRBD1,TRBV27
CASSLDASGPYEQYF,TRBD2,TRBV5-1
CASSSSSVAGGTETQYF,TRBD2,TRBV11-2
CASSLGGNYGYTF,-,TRBV7-8
CASSVAGGSSTQYF,TRBD2,TRBV9
CAISETSLGGPYEQYF,TRBD2,TRBV10-3